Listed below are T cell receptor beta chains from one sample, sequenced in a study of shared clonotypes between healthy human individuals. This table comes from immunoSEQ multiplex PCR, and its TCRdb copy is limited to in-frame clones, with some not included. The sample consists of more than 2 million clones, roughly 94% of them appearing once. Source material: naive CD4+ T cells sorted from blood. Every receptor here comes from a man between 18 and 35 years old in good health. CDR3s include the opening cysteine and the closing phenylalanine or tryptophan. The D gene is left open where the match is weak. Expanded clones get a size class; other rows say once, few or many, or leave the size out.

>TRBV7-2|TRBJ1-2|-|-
CASSLDRTHSPNYGYTF
TGTGCCAGCAGCTTAGACAGGACCCACAGTCCTAACTATGGCTACACCTTC
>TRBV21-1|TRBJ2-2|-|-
CASNGQGNTGELFF
TGTGCCAGCAACGGACAGGGGAACACCGGGGAGCTGTTTTTT
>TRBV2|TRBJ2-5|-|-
CASSAGRSLTQYF
TGTGCCAGCAGCGCGGGACGCTCGCTGACCCAGTACTTC
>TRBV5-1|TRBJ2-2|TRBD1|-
CASSQGAGTGELFF
TGCGCCAGCAGCCAGGGGGCGGGCACCGGGGAGCTGTTTTTT
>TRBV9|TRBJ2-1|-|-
CASSVARAGTGDYNEQFF
TGTGCCAGCAGCGTAGCGAGAGCCGGGACCGGCGACTACAATGAGCAGTTCTTC
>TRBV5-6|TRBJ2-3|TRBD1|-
CASSFTLGGQGTDTQYF
TGTGCCAGCAGCTTCACCTTAGGGGGACAGGGGACAGATACGCAGTATTTT
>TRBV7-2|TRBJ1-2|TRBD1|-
CASSLAPDRVNYGYTF
TGTGCCAGCAGCTTAGCTCCGGACAGGGTGAACTATGGCTACACCTTC
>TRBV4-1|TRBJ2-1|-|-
CASSQGPGAEGEQFF
TGCGCCAGCAGCCAAGGCCCCGGGGCCGAAGGTGAGCAGTTCTTC
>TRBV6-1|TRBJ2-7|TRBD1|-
CASSWDREGEQYF
TGTGCCAGCAGCTGGGACAGGGAGGGCGAGCAGTACTTC
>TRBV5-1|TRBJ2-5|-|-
CASSSTRGRETQYF
TGCGCCAGCAGCTCGACAAGGGGAAGGGAGACCCAGTACTTC
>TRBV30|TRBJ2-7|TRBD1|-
CAWGRGYEQYF
TGTGCCTGGGGCAGGGGGTACGAGCAGTACTTC
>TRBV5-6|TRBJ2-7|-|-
CASSRGGQILYEQYF
TGTGCCAGCAGCCGAGGTGGACAGATCCTTTACGAGCAGTACTTC
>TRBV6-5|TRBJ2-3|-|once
CAVGQGNTDTQYF
TGTGCCGTAGGGCAGGGAAACACAGATACGCAGTATTTT
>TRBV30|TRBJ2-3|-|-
CAWSGLTSTDTQYF
TGTGCCTGGAGTGGCCTGACTAGCACAGATACGCAGTATTTT
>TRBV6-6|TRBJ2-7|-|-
CASSKGGQLARNEQYF
TGTGCCAGCAGTAAGGGGGGACAGCTGGCCCGGAACGAGCAGTACTTC
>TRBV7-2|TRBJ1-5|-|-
CASSSIGASNQPQHF
TGTGCCAGCAGCTCGATTGGCGCTAGCAATCAGCCCCAGCATTTT
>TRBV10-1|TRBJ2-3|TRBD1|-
CASSGQGVADTQYF
TGCGCCAGCAGTGGACAGGGGGTAGCAGATACGCAGTATTTT
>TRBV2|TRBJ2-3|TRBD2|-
CASKLAVLTDTQYF
TGTGCCAGCAAACTAGCGGTACTCACAGATACGCAGTATTTT
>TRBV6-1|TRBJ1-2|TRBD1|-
CASRPGQPNYGYTF
TGTGCCAGCAGGCCGGGACAGCCTAACTATGGCTACACCTTC
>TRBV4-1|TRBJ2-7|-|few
CASSLPGGSREQYF
TGCGCCAGCAGCCTCCCCGGGGGAAGCCGCGAGCAGTACTTC
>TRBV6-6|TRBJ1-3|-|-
CASSYGRQSFGNTIYF
TGTGCCAGCAGTTACGGCAGACAAAGTTTTGGAAACACCATATATTTT
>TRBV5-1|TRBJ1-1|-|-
CASSRGTQNTEAFF
TGCGCCAGCAGCCGAGGGACACAGAACACTGAAGCTTTCTTT
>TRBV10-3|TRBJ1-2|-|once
CAINPDGLEGYTF
TGTGCCATCAACCCGGACGGGCTCGAGGGCTACACCTTC
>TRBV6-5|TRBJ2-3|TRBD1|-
CASSPWDRVTDTQYF
TGTGCCAGCAGTCCCTGGGACAGGGTCACAGATACGCAGTATTTT
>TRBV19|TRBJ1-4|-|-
CASNRQAATNEKLFF
TGTGCCAGTAATCGACAGGCCGCAACTAATGAAAAACTGTTTTTT
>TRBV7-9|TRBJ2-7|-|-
CASSLLGPGEGEQYF
TGTGCCAGCAGCTTACTCGGACCAGGGGAGGGTGAGCAGTACTTC
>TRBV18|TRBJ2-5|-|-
CASSPPSRGGETQYF
TGTGCCAGCTCACCACCGAGTCGGGGCGGGGAGACCCAGTACTTC
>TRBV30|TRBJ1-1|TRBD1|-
CAWKDRGVNTEAFF
TGTGCCTGGAAGGACAGGGGGGTCAACACTGAAGCTTTCTTT
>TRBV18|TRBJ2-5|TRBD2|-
CASSSGLAGPYF
TGTGCCAGCTCGTCGGGACTAGCGGGGCCGTACTTC
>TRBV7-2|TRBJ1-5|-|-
CASSFLNQPQHF
TGTGCCAGCAGCTTTCTCAATCAGCCCCAGCATTTT
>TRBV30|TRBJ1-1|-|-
CAWSGWGLDMNTEAFF
TGTGCCTGGAGTGGGTGGGGGCTAGACATGAACACTGAAGCTTTCTTT
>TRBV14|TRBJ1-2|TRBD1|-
CASSRDRGSGGYTF
TGTGCCAGCAGCCGAGACAGGGGAAGTGGAGGCTACACCTTC
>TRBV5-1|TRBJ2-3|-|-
CASRGGYRGLYTDTQYF
TGCGCCAGCAGGGGGGGATACAGGGGCCTCTACACAGATACGCAGTATTTT
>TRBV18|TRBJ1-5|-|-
CASSPGPGDQPQHF
TGTGCCAGCTCACCGGGACCGGGGGATCAGCCCCAGCATTTT
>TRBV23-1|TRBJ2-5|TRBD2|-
CASSHREGGGETQYF
TGCGCCAGCAGTCATCGTGAAGGCGGGGGGGAGACCCAGTACTTC
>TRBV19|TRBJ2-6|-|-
CASSISLSGANVLTF
TGTGCCAGTAGTATCTCTCTCTCTGGGGCCAACGTCCTGACTTTC
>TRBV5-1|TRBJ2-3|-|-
CASTPVRGNTDTQYF
TGCGCCAGCACCCCCGTACGGGGGAATACAGATACGCAGTATTTT
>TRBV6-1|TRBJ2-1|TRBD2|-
CASSTPGLPYNEQFF
TGTGCCAGCAGTACTCCGGGACTACCGTACAATGAGCAGTTCTTC